Here is one T cell receptor (beta chain) with its context. The target antigen is unknown. Specified time point: week 47, end of study. Each dose of the vaccine consisted of 300 ug of mutant IDH1 20-mer peptide, with topical imiquimod. Donors had new WHO grade 3 or 4 IDH1-mutant, ATRX-lost astrocytomas. The CDR3 totals 15 residues. Deletions cut 3 bases from V and 7 bases from J, with 16 bases between. Germline CDR1 reads MNHEY; CDR2 reads SMNVEV (reference sequence). This specimen belongs to a study of a mutant IDH1 vaccine in newly diagnosed glioma. Background on the study: Patients got their first vaccination 4-6 weeks after radiotherapy alone, or with temozolomide cycles. Patients previously underwent radiotherapy, temozolomide, or both, and most underwent both. Study-wide results and caveats: Pseudoprogression seemed unrelated to changes in top peripheral T cell clonotypes.

Libraries were prepared by immunoSEQ multiplex PCR; TCRdb keeps only in-frame clonotypes and omits some of them. The sample records about 23,000 clones, around 82% being singletons. The V call is TRBV27, the J call TRBJ1-5, with a tentative D call TRBD1 (6 bases). This receptor was taken from a man aged 35-49 years with glioma. The starting material was PBMCs, obtained from a glioma patient whose treatment included an IDH1 peptide vaccine. CDR3 loop: CASSLVGGGGQPQHF. In DNA form, the CDR3 reads TGTGCCAGCAGTTTGGTCGGGGGGGGCGGGCAGCCCCAGCATTTT.